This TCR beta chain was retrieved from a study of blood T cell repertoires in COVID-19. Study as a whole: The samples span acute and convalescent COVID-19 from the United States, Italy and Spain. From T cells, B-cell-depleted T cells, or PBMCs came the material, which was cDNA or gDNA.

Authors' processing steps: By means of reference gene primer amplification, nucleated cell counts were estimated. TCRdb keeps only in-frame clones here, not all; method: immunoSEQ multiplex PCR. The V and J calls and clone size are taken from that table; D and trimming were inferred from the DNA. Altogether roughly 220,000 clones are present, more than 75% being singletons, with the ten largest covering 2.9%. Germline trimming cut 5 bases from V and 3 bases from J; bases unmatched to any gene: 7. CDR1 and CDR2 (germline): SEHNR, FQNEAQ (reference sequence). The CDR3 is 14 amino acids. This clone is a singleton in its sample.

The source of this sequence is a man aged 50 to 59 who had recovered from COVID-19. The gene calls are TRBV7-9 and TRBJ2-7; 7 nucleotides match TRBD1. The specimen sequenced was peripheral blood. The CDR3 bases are TGTGCCAGCAGCGCCGGACAGGCCCGCTACGAGCAGTACTTC. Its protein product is CASSAGQARYEQYF.